One sample yielded the 17 T cell receptor beta chains listed below, sequenced in a study of T cell responses to AZD1222 COVID-19 vaccine. Assay: immunoSEQ multiplex PCR; the TCRdb copy retains only in-frame clones and omits some. The sample holds more than 95,000 clones; about 89% are singletons and the top ten take under 8.5%. The sample here was peripheral blood, taken on day 0 of AZD1222 vaccination. The receptors were gathered from an adult in good health.

The chain joins TRBV28 to TRBJ1-2; D remains unclear. V lost 2 bases to trimming and J lost 4 bases, with 8 bases between them. This CDR3 has 13 residues. In germline, CDR1 is MDHEN, CDR2 SYDVKM. The CDR3 sequence is CASSLVDSYGYTF. The DNA for the CDR3 is TGTGCCAGCAGTTTAGTGGACTCCTATGGCTACACCTTC.

V gene TRBV6-2 or TRBV6-3 combines with J gene TRBJ1-1; D ambiguous. Trimming shortened V by 2 bases and J by 0 bases, and 4 bases separated the two germline ends. Germline V gives CDR1 MNHEY, CDR2 SVGEGT. The CDR3 is made up of 13 amino acids. CDR3 sequence: CASSYALNTEAFF. In DNA form, the CDR3 reads TGTGCCAGCAGTTACGCCTTGAACACTGAAGCTTTCTTT.

The chain is built from TRBV25-1 and TRBJ2-7; D tentatively fits TRBD1 or TRBD2 (5 bases each). Germline-derived CDR1 and CDR2 are MGHDK and SYGVNS. This CDR3 region has 13 residues. Trimming pared 3 bases from V and 6 bases from J, leaving 12 bases between. CDR3 bases: TGTGCCAGCAGTGACGGGGCCCGCGGCGAGCAGTACTTC. Protein product: CASSDGARGEQYF.

The chain joins TRBV9 to TRBJ1-6, with TRBD1 identical over 9 bases. Germline loops: CDR1 SGDLS, CDR2 YYNGEE. CDR3 length equals 16 residues. Losses at the gene ends were 4 bases for V and 8 bases for J; bases not matched to a gene: 10. The chain's CDR3 is CASSSRSGTGYSPLHF. DNA of the CDR3: TGTGCCAGCAGCTCCCGTTCCGGGACAGGGTATTCACCCCTCCACTTT.

The V gene is TRBV6-5, the J gene TRBJ2-1; 10 nucleotides align to TRBD1. V lost 0 bases, J lost 5 bases, and 4 bases stayed unmatched. Germline loops: CDR1 MNHEY, CDR2 SVGAGI. The CDR3 is made up of 16 amino acids. As DNA, the CDR3 is TGTGCCAGCAGTTACTCGGGCGGGACAGGGGACAATGAGCAGTTCTTC. This translates into CASSYSGGTGDNEQFF.

This rearrangement joins TRBV5-4 to TRBJ2-2; weak D call: TRBD2 (6 bases). The CDR3 spans 16 residues. Germline loops: CDR1 SGHNT, CDR2 YYREEE (reference sequence). V shed 4 bases and J shed 1 base, with 14 bases lying between them. CDR3 coding DNA: TGTGCCAGCAGCACTAGGTCGGGGGAGAACACCGGGGAGCTGTTTTTT. Its translation: CASSTRSGENTGELFF.

The V call is TRBV29-1, the J call TRBJ1-5; D is possibly TRBD1 (5 bases). Trimming took off 1 base at V and 5 bases at J, with 21 bases between the two ends. The germline CDR1 and CDR2 sequences are SQVTM and ANQGSEA. The CDR3 extends over 17 amino acids. In DNA form, the CDR3 reads TGCAGCGTTGAAGCGTTGCGGGGTGGATGGGACGATCAGCCCCAGCATTTT. Its translation is CSVEALRGGWDDQPQHF.

This chain links TRBV18 with TRBJ2-7; D is perhaps TRBD1 (6 bases). The CDR3 is made up of 13 amino acids. V was shortened by 10 bases and J by 7 bases, with 20 bases between the two germline ends. Germline CDR1 KGHSH, CDR2 LQKENI. For the CDR3, the DNA is TGTGCCACCGGCCAGGGGCCCGACGGGGAGCAGTACTTC. This sequence encodes CATGQGPDGEQYF.

The chain uses TRBV7-8 and TRBJ1-3; D remains ambiguous. Trimming removed 5 bases from V and 4 bases from J, with 9 bases in between. The CDR3 has 13 residues. Germline V CDR1 and CDR2: SGHVS, FQNEAQ. Here the CDR3 reads CASSPVGGNTIYF. The CDR3 bases are TGTGCCAGCAGCCCTGTTGGGGGAAACACCATATATTTT. Looking up the rest from reference TRBV7-8 and TRBJ1-3 gives the full variable domain: GAGVSQSPRYKVAKRGQDVALRCDPISGHVSLFWYQQALGQGPEFLTYFQNEAQLDKSGLPSDRFFAERPEGSVSTLKIQRTQQEDSAVYLCASSPVGGNTIYFGEGSWLTVV.

V usage is TRBV28 and J usage is TRBJ2-7, with a weak D call TRBD2 (6 bases). In germline, CDR1 is MDHEN, CDR2 SYDVKM. V was shortened by 6 bases and J by 1 base, with 19 bases between the two germline ends. CDR3 length equals 16 residues. The CDR3 sequence is CASSPNRARESYEQYF. The CDR3 DNA follows: TGTGCCAGCAGCCCTAACCGGGCACGGGAGTCCTACGAGCAGTACTTC.

The chain is built from TRBV7-9 and TRBJ1-1; unclear D gene. The CDR3 contains 12 residues. Germline CDR1 SEHNR, CDR2 FQNEAQ (reference sequence). V was shortened by 5 bases and J by 7 bases, with 11 bases between the two germline ends. The CDR3: CASSNGLGEAFF. In DNA form, the CDR3 reads TGTGCCAGCAGCAACGGACTGGGTGAAGCTTTCTTT.

The V call is TRBV6-1, the J call TRBJ2-3, with 8 nucleotides matching TRBD2. This CDR3 is 19 amino acids long. Germline V gene lookup returns CDR1 MNHNS and CDR2 SASEGT. Trimming at V came to 0 bases and at J to 4 bases, leaving 15 bases not matched to a gene. The CDR3 region is CASSEALPPLAGRPDTQYF. In nucleotides, the CDR3 is TGTGCCAGCAGTGAAGCGCTTCCCCCTTTAGCGGGAAGGCCAGATACGCAGTATTTT.

V usage is TRBV2 and J usage is TRBJ1-1; D uncertain. Germline lookup yields CDR1 SNHLY and CDR2 FYNNEI. The V end lost 5 bases, the J end lost 3 bases, and 13 bases lay between the germline ends. This CDR3 region has 14 residues. DNA of the CDR3: TGTGCCAGCAGTCTCACGGAAACGGACACTGAAGCTTTCTTT. It yields the protein CASSLTETDTEAFF.

V usage is TRBV5-1 and J usage is TRBJ1-1; D is unclear. Germline V CDR1 and CDR2: SGHRS, YFSETQ. The germline V and J ends were trimmed by 5 bases and 5 bases, with 13 bases remaining between them. The CDR3 runs to 13 residues. The CDR3 loop reads CASRREQGTEAFF. CDR3 in DNA: TGCGCCAGCAGACGGGAACAAGGGACTGAAGCTTTCTTT.

The table lists this clone with a count of one. The chain joins TRBV7-3 to TRBJ2-3; D might be TRBD2 (6 bases). V was clipped by 0 bases and J by 5 bases, with 9 bases between them. The CDR3 has 14 amino acids. Germline values: CDR1 SGHTA, CDR2 FQGTGA. The CDR3 sequence: CASSLTAGGDTQYF. In DNA, the CDR3 is TGTGCCAGCAGCTTAACAGCCGGGGGAGATACGCAGTATTTT.

The J gene is TRBJ2-1, the V gene TRBV5-1, with D hard to call. V lost 0 bases, J lost 5 bases, and 6 bases lay in between. This CDR3 has 13 amino acids. CDR1 is SGHRS and CDR2 is YFSETQ in the germline V gene. CDR3 sequence (DNA): TGCGCCAGCAGCTTGGTGTTGGACAATGAGCAGTTCTTC. It codes for CASSLVLDNEQFF.

V and J are TRBV5-4 and TRBJ2-1; perhaps TRBD2 as D (5 bases). CDR1 and CDR2 (germline): SGHNT, YYREEE (reference sequence). V lost 4 bases and J 6 bases, leaving 11 bases between the germline ends. The length of the CDR3 is 13 residues. The CDR3 spells CASSMDWSNEQFF. As DNA, the CDR3 is TGTGCCAGCAGCATGGACTGGTCCAATGAGCAGTTCTTC.